The clone carrying this T cell receptor (beta chain) has only a few counts. These data belong to a study of response to subunit inactivated influenza vaccine. TCRdb itself ran the RT-PCR reads through MiXCR, one entry per CDR3 protein. The data show 650,000 to 800,000 distinct CDR3 sequences, with more than 11% seen just once and 5.5% to 7% held by the top ten. Germline values: CDR1 MNHEY, CDR2 SMNVEV (reference sequence). Trimming shortened V by 2 bases and J by 6 bases, and 11 bases separated the two germline ends. CDR3 size: 15 residues. The material sequenced was PBMCs from blood, taken 14 to 15 days before vaccination. This sequence was found in a man over 45 who received an inactivated influenza vaccine. The chain carries TRBV27 and TRBJ1-6; D might be TRBD1 (5 bases). The CDR3 spells CASSLGASGNSPLHF. CDR3 in DNA: TGTGCCAGCAGTTTAGGGGCCTCGGGTAATTCACCCCTCCACTTT.